This is a list of T cell receptor beta chains from one sample in a study of T-cell memory formation after mild COVID-19. TCRdb passed the 5' RACE reads through MiXCR, listing each CDR3 protein once. The repertoire holds 120,000 to 150,000 distinct CDR3 sequences, with under 25% as singletons. Sequenced material: PBMCs or a T cell subset sorted from them (not recorded which). Every receptor here comes from an adult woman who had mild COVID-19 (a few samples of this study predate the infection). Cell type and time point are not known. The CDR3 runs from the conserved cysteine through the conserved F or W. A D gene is named only where the DNA matches it firmly. Size is stated for part of the rows, as once, few or many counts, or as a class when the clone is expanded.

j_call d_call clone_size v_call cdr3_aa cdr3_nt
TRBJ1-2 - - TRBV7-2 CASSLGQGRAGYTF TGTGCCAGCAGCTTGGGGCAGGGTAGGGCCGGCTACACCTTC
TRBJ1-4 - - TRBV28 CASSLYGATNEKLFF TGTGCCAGCAGTTTATATGGTGCAACTAATGAAAAACTGTTTTTT
TRBJ2-3 TRBD1 - TRBV4-1 CASSPGRDRVADTQYF TGCGCCAGCAGCCCCGGTCGGGACAGGGTTGCAGATACGCAGTATTTT
TRBJ2-7 - - TRBV3-1 CASSQGAGDQQYF TGTGCCAGCAGCCAAGGGGCAGGGGACCAGCAGTACTTC
TRBJ2-5 - - TRBV11-2 CASSLGDRGETQYF TGTGCCAGCAGCTTAGGGGACCGCGGGGAGACCCAGTACTTC
TRBJ2-3 TRBD1 - TRBV18 CASSPNRGRTDTQYF TGTGCCAGCTCACCGAACAGGGGGAGGACAGATACGCAGTATTTT
TRBJ1-4 - few TRBV5-4 CASSLFQGPNEKLFF TGTGCCAGCAGCTTGTTCCAGGGGCCAAATGAAAAACTGTTTTTT
TRBJ2-7 TRBD1 few TRBV7-2 CASSMDRGAYEQYF TGTGCCAGCAGCATGGACAGGGGAGCCTACGAGCAGTACTTC
TRBJ2-6 - few TRBV6-5 CASSPGPNRWTGANVLTF TGTGCCAGCAGTCCAGGACCCAACAGATGGACTGGGGCCAACGTCCTGACTTTC
TRBJ2-3 TRBD1 - TRBV12-3/TRBV12-4 CASTTRTGNTDTQYF TGTGCCAGCACCACTAGGACAGGAAACACAGATACGCAGTATTTT
TRBJ1-5 - - TRBV10-3 CAISDADSYNQPQHF TGTGCCATCAGTGACGCGGACAGTTACAATCAGCCCCAGCATTTT
TRBJ2-1 TRBD2 - TRBV20-1 CSARTSGRAGYNEQFF TGCAGTGCAAGGACTAGCGGGAGGGCCGGGTACAATGAGCAGTTCTTC
TRBJ2-4 - few TRBV5-1 CASRMVYRGAKNIQYF TGCGCCAGCAGGATGGTATATCGGGGAGCCAAAAACATTCAGTACTTC
TRBJ2-5 TRBD1 few TRBV7-9 CASQGDRGQTQYF TGTGCCAGCCAAGGGGACAGGGGACAGACCCAGTACTTC
TRBJ1-1 - - TRBV20-1 CSAPQPQGNTEAFF TGCAGTGCCCCCCAACCCCAGGGTAACACTGAAGCTTTCTTT
TRBJ2-5 TRBD2 - TRBV5-1 CASSLAGGNQETQYF TGCGCCAGCAGTCTAGCGGGGGGGAACCAAGAGACCCAGTACTTC
TRBJ2-1 - many TRBV12-3/TRBV12-4 CASSSPGPAGQFF TGTGCCAGCAGCTCCCCGGGCCCGGCGGGGCAGTTCTTC
TRBJ2-2 - - TRBV6-6 CASSFRQSTGELFF TGTGCCAGCAGTTTTAGACAGTCCACCGGGGAGCTGTTTTTT
TRBJ2-7 - - TRBV6-5 CASQKTALPYYEQYF TGTGCCAGTCAAAAAACAGCCTTGCCATACTACGAGCAGTACTTC
TRBJ2-5 - few TRBV29-1 CSVEDFGVGGETQYF TGCAGCGTTGAAGATTTTGGCGTCGGGGGCGAGACCCAGTACTTC
TRBJ1-2 - - TRBV20-1 CSALSPVSVYGYTF TGCAGTGCCCTCAGTCCGGTATCCGTCTATGGCTACACCTTC
TRBJ2-3 - few TRBV4-3 CASSHFWGEAQDTQYF TGCGCCAGCAGCCATTTTTGGGGGGAGGCACAAGATACGCAGTATTTT
TRBJ2-1 - few TRBV3-1 CASSPWNNEQFF TGTGCCAGCAGCCCCTGGAACAATGAGCAGTTCTTC
TRBJ2-7 - - TRBV11-1 CASSPGRRFGEQYF TGTGCCAGCAGTCCCGGTCGGAGGTTTGGCGAGCAGTACTTC
TRBJ1-1 TRBD1 - TRBV6-2/TRBV6-3 CASSSGGVNTEAFF TGTGCCAGCAGCTCAGGGGGGGTGAACACTGAAGCTTTCTTT
TRBJ1-6 - few TRBV18 CASSPRATGGSPLHF TGTGCCAGCTCACCCCGGGCGACTGGAGGATCACCCCTCCACTTT
TRBJ2-1 - - TRBV11-2 CASSFHYQGGYGNEQFF TGTGCCAGCAGCTTTCACTACCAGGGGGGCTACGGGAATGAGCAGTTCTTC
TRBJ1-2 - - TRBV29-1 CSVPLGIGYGYTF TGCAGCGTCCCACTTGGGATCGGATATGGCTACACCTTC
TRBJ2-1 TRBD2 - TRBV20-1 CSARAPTSGRESYNEQFF TGCAGTGCTAGAGCCCCGACTAGCGGGAGGGAATCCTACAATGAGCAGTTCTTC
TRBJ2-3 - few TRBV12-3/TRBV12-4 CASSFSLAATDTQYF TGTGCCAGCAGTTTTAGTCTAGCTGCTACAGATACGCAGTATTTT
TRBJ2-1 - - TRBV12-3/TRBV12-4 CASSLFENEQFF TGTGCCAGCAGTTTATTTGAGAATGAGCAGTTCTTC
TRBJ2-2 TRBD2 - TRBV5-6 CASSYIWEGRNTGELFF TGTGCCAGCAGCTATATCTGGGAGGGGCGAAACACCGGGGAGCTGTTTTTT
TRBJ1-5 - - TRBV2 CASSESFQPQHF TGTGCCAGCAGTGAATCATTTCAGCCCCAGCATTTT
TRBJ2-7 TRBD1 - TRBV7-2 CASSPRTGVYEQYF TGTGCCAGCAGCCCCAGGACAGGGGTCTACGAGCAGTACTTC
TRBJ2-5 - few TRBV5-1 CASSLGGDFQETQYF TGCGCCAGCAGCTTGGGAGGGGACTTCCAAGAGACCCAGTACTTC
TRBJ2-1 - - TRBV5-1 CASSLDREQGEQFF TGCGCCAGCAGCTTGGACAGGGAGCAGGGTGAGCAGTTCTTC
TRBJ2-3 - - TRBV2 CASSAGEADTQYF TGTGCCAGCAGTGCGGGGGAAGCAGATACGCAGTATTTT
TRBJ2-1 TRBD1 few TRBV20-1 CSANRDRAYNEQFF TGCAGTGCTAATCGGGACAGGGCCTACAATGAGCAGTTCTTC
TRBJ2-4 TRBD2 few TRBV19 CASSPPGLGHIQYF TGTGCCAGTAGTCCGCCGGGACTAGGACACATTCAGTACTTC
TRBJ2-3 - many TRBV5-1 CASSHPGIDTQYF TGCGCCAGCAGCCACCCCGGCATAGATACGCAGTATTTT
TRBJ2-1 - few TRBV11-2 CASSLLLWNEQFF TGTGCCAGCAGCCTCCTACTCTGGAATGAGCAGTTCTTC
TRBJ1-6 - - TRBV5-1 CASSLAGVDSPLHF TGCGCCAGCAGCTTGGCCGGGGTGGATTCACCCCTCCACTTT
TRBJ2-3 - many TRBV5-1 CASSLGADTQYF TGCGCCAGCAGCTTGGGCGCAGATACGCAGTATTTT
TRBJ1-1 - - TRBV7-9 CASSHPGTEAFF TGTGCCAGCAGCCACCCAGGGACTGAAGCTTTCTTT
TRBJ2-1 - few TRBV7-9 CASSTQQAREQFF TGTGCCAGCAGCACACAACAGGCTAGGGAGCAGTTCTTC
TRBJ2-6 - - TRBV12-3/TRBV12-4 CASSAQGSGANVLTF TGTGCCAGCAGTGCCCAGGGTTCTGGGGCCAACGTCCTGACTTTC
TRBJ2-1 - - TRBV4-1 CASSQDPSLSYNEQFF TGCGCCAGCAGCCAAGACCCCTCCCTTTCCTACAATGAGCAGTTCTTC
TRBJ2-3 TRBD2 - TRBV7-9 CASSFTSGRADTQYF TGTGCCAGCAGCTTCACTAGCGGGAGAGCAGATACGCAGTATTTT
TRBJ1-1 TRBD1 few TRBV7-2 CASRPGGNTEAFF TGTGCCAGCAGACCAGGGGGCAACACTGAAGCTTTCTTT
TRBJ2-1 TRBD1 few TRBV19 CASSKTGVDEQFF TGTGCCAGTAGTAAAACAGGGGTTGATGAGCAGTTCTTC
TRBJ2-1 - - TRBV7-8 CASSLALQGSHEQFF TGTGCCAGCAGCTTAGCCTTACAGGGTAGCCATGAGCAGTTCTTC
TRBJ2-1 TRBD2 few TRBV3-1 CASSPGLARNNEQFF TGTGCCAGCAGCCCGGGACTAGCGAGGAACAATGAGCAGTTCTTC
TRBJ2-7 - - TRBV4-1 CASSQQGLPGDEQYF TGCGCCAGCAGCCAACAGGGGCTTCCTGGGGACGAGCAGTACTTC
TRBJ2-7 - - TRBV3-1 CASSQPGGVYEQYF TGTGCCAGCAGCCAACCCGGGGGAGTATACGAGCAGTACTTC
TRBJ2-7 - - TRBV5-1 CASSSSEGGLNEQYF TGCGCCAGCAGCTCGTCGGAGGGGGGGCTCAACGAGCAGTACTTC
TRBJ2-2 TRBD2 few TRBV5-1 CASSLRGLADGELFF TGCGCCAGCAGCTTGCGTGGACTAGCGGACGGGGAGCTGTTTTTT
TRBJ1-1 TRBD1 few TRBV7-9 CASSFSGGNMNTEAFF TGTGCCAGCAGCTTTTCAGGGGGCAATATGAACACTGAAGCTTTCTTT
TRBJ2-5 TRBD2 few TRBV5-4 CASSVGLAENQETQYF TGTGCCAGCAGCGTGGGACTAGCGGAGAACCAAGAGACCCAGTACTTC